The rows below give T cell receptor beta chains drawn from one sample of a study of blood T cell repertoires in COVID-19. Data came from immunoSEQ multiplex PCR; TCRdb stores just in-frame clones and leaves some out. The table lists approximately 240,000 clones, more than 80% of them singletons. The specimen was peripheral blood. These receptors originate from a woman aged 30 to 39 with COVID-19, enrolled during active disease. Each CDR3 is given with its conserved first and last residue. D genes are given only for firm matches. Rows may omit the clone size; those that give it use once, few, many or a size class.

abundance: NA
d_gene: TRBD1
j_gene: TRBJ1-5
len: 15
v_gene: TRBV19
CDR3nt: TGTGCCAGTAGAATGTCAGGGGGCGGCAATCAGCCCCAGCATTTT
CDR3aa: CASRMSGGGNQPQHF

abundance: NA
d_gene: TRBD1
j_gene: TRBJ1-2
len: 13
v_gene: TRBV12-3/TRBV12-4
CDR3nt: TGTGCCAGCAGTTTAGGGCAGGGGGTAGGCTACACCTTC
CDR3aa: CASSLGQGVGYTF

abundance: few
d_gene: NA
j_gene: TRBJ1-6
len: 17
v_gene: TRBV6-2/TRBV6-3
CDR3nt: TGTGCCAGCAGTTACGATAGGACACGCAGGATCAATTCACCCCTCCACTTT
CDR3aa: CASSYDRTRRINSPLHF

abundance: NA
d_gene: NA
j_gene: TRBJ1-2
len: 11
v_gene: TRBV30
CDR3nt: TGTGCCTGGAGACTCTACTATGGCTACACCTTC
CDR3aa: CAWRLYYGYTF

abundance: NA
d_gene: NA
j_gene: TRBJ1-2
len: 12
v_gene: TRBV2
CDR3nt: TGTGCCAGCACGTCGGGAAACTATGGCTACACCTTC
CDR3aa: CASTSGNYGYTF

abundance: once
d_gene: NA
j_gene: TRBJ1-4
len: 14
v_gene: TRBV7-9
CDR3nt: TGTGCCAGCAGCTTTTTCGGGGGAAATGAAAAACTGTTTTTT
CDR3aa: CASSFFGGNEKLFF

abundance: NA
d_gene: TRBD2
j_gene: TRBJ2-2
len: 17
v_gene: TRBV7-3
CDR3nt: TGTGCCAGCAGCGCCCGGACTAGCGGGCCGGGGACCGGGGAGCTGTTTTTT
CDR3aa: CASSARTSGPGTGELFF

abundance: NA
d_gene: TRBD2
j_gene: TRBJ2-5
len: 13
v_gene: TRBV30
CDR3nt: TGTGCCTGGACTGAGCTAGCGGGGGAGACCCAGTACTTC
CDR3aa: CAWTELAGETQYF

abundance: NA
d_gene: TRBD1
j_gene: TRBJ1-1
len: 13
v_gene: TRBV6-5
CDR3nt: TGTGCCAGCAGCTTCGGACAGGGCGCTGAAGCTTTCTTT
CDR3aa: CASSFGQGAEAFF

abundance: NA
d_gene: NA
j_gene: TRBJ1-4
len: 19
v_gene: TRBV28
CDR3nt: TGTGCCAGCAGTTTATACACCTTGTCATATCCGGGTACTAATGAAAAACTGTTTTTT
CDR3aa: CASSLYTLSYPGTNEKLFF

abundance: NA
d_gene: NA
j_gene: TRBJ2-2
len: 13
v_gene: TRBV5-6
CDR3nt: TGTGCCAGCAGTCAAGGGGCGAACGGGGAGCTGTTTTTT
CDR3aa: CASSQGANGELFF

abundance: NA
d_gene: TRBD1
j_gene: TRBJ2-1
len: 17
v_gene: TRBV30
CDR3nt: TGTGCCTGGAGTGTACAGGGGGGTCGATCGGCCTACAATGAGCAGTTCTTC
CDR3aa: CAWSVQGGRSAYNEQFF

abundance: few
d_gene: TRBD2
j_gene: TRBJ2-1
len: 14
v_gene: TRBV5-1
CDR3nt: TGCGCCAGCAGCTTGGAGACTAGCGGCAATGAGCAGTTCTTC
CDR3aa: CASSLETSGNEQFF

abundance: NA
d_gene: TRBD2
j_gene: TRBJ2-1
len: 16
v_gene: TRBV5-1
CDR3nt: TGCGCCAGCAGCGCCCCGGGAGCGGGAGTAGGAAATGAGCAGTTCTTC
CDR3aa: CASSAPGAGVGNEQFF

abundance: NA
d_gene: TRBD2
j_gene: TRBJ2-5
len: 16
v_gene: TRBV27
CDR3nt: TGTGCCAGCAGTTTGAAGGGGAGGGGTCGGCAAGAGACCCAGTACTTC
CDR3aa: CASSLKGRGRQETQYF

abundance: NA
d_gene: NA
j_gene: TRBJ2-3
len: 14
v_gene: TRBV3-1/TRBV3-2
CDR3nt: TGTGCCAGCAGCCAAGGACTGGCCACAGATACGCAGTATTTT
CDR3aa: CASSQGLATDTQYF

abundance: NA
d_gene: TRBD1
j_gene: TRBJ1-2
len: 14
v_gene: TRBV19
CDR3nt: TGTGCCAGTAGCGGACAGGGGGCCAGCTATGGCTACACCTTC
CDR3aa: CASSGQGASYGYTF

abundance: NA
d_gene: TRBD1
j_gene: TRBJ1-4
len: 14
v_gene: TRBV10-3
CDR3nt: TGTGCCATCAGTTCCGACAGGGTCGGGGAAAAACTGTTTTTT
CDR3aa: CAISSDRVGEKLFF

abundance: NA
d_gene: TRBD2
j_gene: TRBJ2-1
len: 15
v_gene: TRBV11-3
CDR3nt: TGTGCCAGCAGCTTAGATGGCGGGAGGGCCGATGAGCAGTTCTTC
CDR3aa: CASSLDGGRADEQFF

abundance: NA
d_gene: NA
j_gene: TRBJ1-1
len: 12
v_gene: TRBV6-1
CDR3nt: TGTGCCAGCAGTGAATCCCTACGTGATGATTTCTTT
CDR3aa: CASSESLRDDFF

abundance: NA
d_gene: TRBD2
j_gene: TRBJ2-1
len: 14
v_gene: TRBV7-3
CDR3nt: TGTGCCAGCAGCTTAGTGTCTAGCGGTTATGAGCAGTTCTTC
CDR3aa: CASSLVSSGYEQFF

abundance: NA
d_gene: NA
j_gene: TRBJ2-2
len: 15
v_gene: TRBV28
CDR3nt: TGTGCCAGCAGTTTTACAGGCCCGGGCACCGGGGAGCTGTTTTTT
CDR3aa: CASSFTGPGTGELFF

abundance: NA
d_gene: TRBD1
j_gene: TRBJ2-3
len: 17
v_gene: TRBV19
CDR3nt: TGTGCCAGTAGTATTGGTATGACAGGGGGCAGGACAGATACGCAGTATTTT
CDR3aa: CASSIGMTGGRTDTQYF